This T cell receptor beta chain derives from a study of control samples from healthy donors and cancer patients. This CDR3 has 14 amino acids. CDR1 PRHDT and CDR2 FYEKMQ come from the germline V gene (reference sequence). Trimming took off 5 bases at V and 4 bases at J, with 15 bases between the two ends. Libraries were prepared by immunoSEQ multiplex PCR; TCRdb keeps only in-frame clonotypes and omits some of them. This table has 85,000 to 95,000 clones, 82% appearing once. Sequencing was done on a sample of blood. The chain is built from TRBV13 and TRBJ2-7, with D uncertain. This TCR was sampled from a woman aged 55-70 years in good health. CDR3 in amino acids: CASSEQWGMYEQYF. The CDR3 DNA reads TGTGCCAGCAGCGAACAATGGGGTATGTACGAGCAGTACTTC. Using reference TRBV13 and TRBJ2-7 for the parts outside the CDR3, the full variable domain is AAGVIQSPRHLIKEKRETATLKCYPIPRHDTVYWYQQGPGQDPQFLISFYEKMQSDKGSIPDRFSAQQFSDYHSELNMSSLELGDSALYFCASSEQWGMYEQYFGPGTRLTVT.